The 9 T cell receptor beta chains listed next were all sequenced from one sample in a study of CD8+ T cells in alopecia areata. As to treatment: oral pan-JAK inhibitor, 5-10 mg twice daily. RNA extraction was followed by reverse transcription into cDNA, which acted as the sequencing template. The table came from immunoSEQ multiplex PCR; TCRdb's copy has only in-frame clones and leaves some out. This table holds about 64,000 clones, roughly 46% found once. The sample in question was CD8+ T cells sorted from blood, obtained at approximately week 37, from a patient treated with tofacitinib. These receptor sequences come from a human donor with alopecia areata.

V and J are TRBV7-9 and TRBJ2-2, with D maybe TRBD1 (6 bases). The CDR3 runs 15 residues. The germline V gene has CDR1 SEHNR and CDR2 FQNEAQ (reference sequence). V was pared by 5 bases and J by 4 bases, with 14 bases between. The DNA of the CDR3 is TGTGCCAGCAGCGCAGTTAGGGGGAGCACCGGGGAGCTGTTTTTT. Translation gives CASSAVRGSTGELFF.

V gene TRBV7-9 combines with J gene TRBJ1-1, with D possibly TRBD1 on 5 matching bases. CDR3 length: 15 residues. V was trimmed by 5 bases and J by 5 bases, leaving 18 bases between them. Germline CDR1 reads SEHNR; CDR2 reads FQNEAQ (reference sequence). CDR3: CASSPAGQGGTEAFF. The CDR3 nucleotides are TGTGCCAGCAGCCCCGCCGGGCAGGGAGGGACTGAAGCTTTCTTT. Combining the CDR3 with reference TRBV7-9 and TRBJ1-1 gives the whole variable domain DTGVSQNPRHKITKRGQNVTFRCDPISEHNRLYWYRQTLGQGPEFLTYFQNEAQLEKSRLLSDRFSAERPKGSFSTLEIQRTEQGDSAMYLCASSPAGQGGTEAFFGQGTRLTVV.

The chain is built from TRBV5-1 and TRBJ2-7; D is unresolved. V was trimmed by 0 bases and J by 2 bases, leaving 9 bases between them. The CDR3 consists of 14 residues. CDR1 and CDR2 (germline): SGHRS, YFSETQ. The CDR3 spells CASSLGGTTYEQYF. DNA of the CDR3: TGCGCCAGCAGCTTGGGCGGTACTACCTACGAGCAGTACTTC. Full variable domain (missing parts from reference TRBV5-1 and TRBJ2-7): KAGVTQTPRYLIKTRGQQVTLSCSPISGHRSVSWYQQTPGQGLQFLFEYFSETQRNKGNFPGRFSGRQFSNSRSEMNVSTLELGDSALYLCASSLGGTTYEQYFGPGTRLTVT.

CDR3: CSVERTGVPEQFF. The DNA of the CDR3 is TGCAGCGTTGAACGCACTGGGGTTCCTGAGCAGTTCTTC. The J gene is TRBJ2-1, the V gene TRBV29-1; D remains ambiguous. Trimming shortened V by 2 bases and J by 9 bases, and 14 bases separated the two germline ends. Looked up from germline, CDR1 is SQVTM and CDR2 is ANQGSEA. The CDR3 is 13 residues long.

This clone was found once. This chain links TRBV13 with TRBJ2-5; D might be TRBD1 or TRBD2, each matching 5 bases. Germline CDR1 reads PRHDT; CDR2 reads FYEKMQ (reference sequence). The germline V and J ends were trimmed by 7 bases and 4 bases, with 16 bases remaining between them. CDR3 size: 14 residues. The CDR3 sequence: CASTLRGEGETQYF. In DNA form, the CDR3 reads TGTGCCAGCACCCTGAGGGGCGAGGGAGAGACCCAGTACTTC.

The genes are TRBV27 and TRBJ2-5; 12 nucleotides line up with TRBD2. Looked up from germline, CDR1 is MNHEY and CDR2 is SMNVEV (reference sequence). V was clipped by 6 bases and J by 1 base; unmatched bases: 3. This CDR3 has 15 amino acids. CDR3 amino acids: CASSTSGGIQETQYF. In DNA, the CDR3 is TGTGCCAGCAGCACTAGCGGGGGGATCCAAGAGACCCAGTACTTC.

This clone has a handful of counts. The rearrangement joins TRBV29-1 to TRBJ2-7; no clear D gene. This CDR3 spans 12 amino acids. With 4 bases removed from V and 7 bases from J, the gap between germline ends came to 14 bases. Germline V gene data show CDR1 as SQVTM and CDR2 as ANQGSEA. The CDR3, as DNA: TGCAGCGTTGTGAACTCCTTGGCTGAGCAGTACTTC. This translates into CSVVNSLAEQYF.

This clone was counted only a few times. In DNA form, the CDR3 reads TGTGCCAGCACAGGGAACCCGGAATATAGCAATCAGCCCCAGCATTTT. This sequence encodes CASTGNPEYSNQPQHF. This chain connects TRBV2 to TRBJ1-5; D may be TRBD1 (5 bases). This CDR3 comprises 16 residues. CDR1 and CDR2 (germline): SNHLY, FYNNEI. V was clipped by 7 bases and J by 0 bases, with 16 bases between them.

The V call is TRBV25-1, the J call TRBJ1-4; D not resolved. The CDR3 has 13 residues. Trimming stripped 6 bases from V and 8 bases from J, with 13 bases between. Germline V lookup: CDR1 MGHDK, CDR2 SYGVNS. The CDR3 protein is CASRSSVWEKLFF. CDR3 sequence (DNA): TGTGCCAGCAGGTCCTCGGTTTGGGAAAAACTGTTTTTT.